This T cell receptor beta chain was captured in a study of shared clonotypes between healthy human individuals. Findings and caveats of the study: Clonotypes that were shared across four donors made up 4.5% to 5% of naive CD4 clonotypes.

Concerning this clone: Its antigen is currently unknown. Other nucleotide sequences in the sample specify the same CDR3.

Every contributor of samples was a Caucasian grown-up residing in Nashville, Tennessee. CD4+ cells were split into CD45RA+ naive and CD45RA-negative memory subsets. V trimming: 6 bases; J trimming: 0 bases; junction bases outside the gene matches: 5. CDR1 is SNHLY, CDR2 FYNNEI, per germline. CDR3 length: 15 residues. Repertoires were generated with immunoSEQ multiplex PCR, while TCRdb's copy carries only in-frame clones and drops some. The table has about 2 million clones, approximately 95% seen once. The J gene is TRBJ2-3, the V gene TRBV2, with 8 positions matching TRBD2. The sample was naive CD4+ T cells sorted from blood. Subset reported: CD45RA+ positively selected. This receptor was identified in a man in his late teens or twenties in good health. The CDR3 spells CASRLTSGSTDTQYF. The DNA of the CDR3 is TGTGCCAGCAGGCTTACTAGCGGAAGCACAGATACGCAGTATTTT.